The sequence of this TCR beta chain was determined in a study of T cell changes during pregnancy in multiple sclerosis. Germline values: CDR1 SNHLY, CDR2 FYNNEI. Trimming cost V 5 bases and J 8 bases; bases outside gene matches: 8. The CDR3 has 16 residues. Sequenced by immunoSEQ multiplex PCR; TCRdb stores in-frame clones only, minus some. The repertoire includes almost 95,000 clones, 92% of them detected once, and 1.5% sits in the top ten. The sample here was peripheral blood, taken in the first trimester of pregnancy. This chain uses TRBV2 with TRBJ2-1, with 14 bases that match TRBD2. This receptor was obtained from a female donor with multiple sclerosis, enrolled in a pregnancy study. The CDR3 here is CASSTPGLAGEHEQFF. Here the CDR3 DNA reads TGTGCCAGCAGTACTCCGGGACTAGCGGGAGAACATGAGCAGTTCTTC.